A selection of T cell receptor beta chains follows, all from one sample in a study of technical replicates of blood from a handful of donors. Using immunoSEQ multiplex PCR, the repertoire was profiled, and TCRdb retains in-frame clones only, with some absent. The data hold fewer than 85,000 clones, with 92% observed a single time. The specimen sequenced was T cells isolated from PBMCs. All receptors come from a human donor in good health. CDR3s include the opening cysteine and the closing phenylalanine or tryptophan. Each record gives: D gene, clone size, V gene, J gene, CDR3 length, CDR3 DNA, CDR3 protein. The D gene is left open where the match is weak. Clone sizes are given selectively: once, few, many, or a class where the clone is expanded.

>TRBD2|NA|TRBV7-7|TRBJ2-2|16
TGTGCCAGCAGCGTAGGGACTAGCGGGACTAGCGGGGAGCTGTTTTTT
CASSVGTSGTSGELFF
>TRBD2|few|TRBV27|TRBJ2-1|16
TGTGCCAGCAGTTTATTTGGGACTAGCGGACACAATGAGCAGTTCTTC
CASSLFGTSGHNEQFF
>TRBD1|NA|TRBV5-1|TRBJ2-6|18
TGCGCCAGCAGCTTGGGTCCCGGGACAGGGTCTGGGGCCAACGTCCTGACTTTC
CASSLGPGTGSGANVLTF
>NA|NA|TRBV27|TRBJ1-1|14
TGTGCCAGCAGTCGCATTGACAGGAAGCCTGAAGCTTTCTTT
CASSRIDRKPEAFF
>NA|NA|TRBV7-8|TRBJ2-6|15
TGTGCCAGCAGCTTGGGGAGCTCTGGGGCCAACGTCCTGACTTTC
CASSLGSSGANVLTF
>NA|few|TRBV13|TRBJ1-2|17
TGTGCCAGCAGCTTAGGATCGGGACATAGCCCCAGTCGGGGCTACACCTTC
CASSLGSGHSPSRGYTF
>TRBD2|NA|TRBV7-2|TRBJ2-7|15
TGTGCCAGCAGCCAGGTAGCGGGAGGGCCCCGCGAGCAGTACTTC
CASSQVAGGPREQYF
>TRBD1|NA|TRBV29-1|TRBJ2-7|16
TGCAGCGTTGATCACAGGAAAGGGACAGGGGCCCGAGAGCAGTACTTC
CSVDHRKGTGAREQYF
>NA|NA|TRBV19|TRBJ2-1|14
TGTGCCAGTAGCTGGGGGAGGAGGGGCAATGAGCAGTTCTTC
CASSWGRRGNEQFF
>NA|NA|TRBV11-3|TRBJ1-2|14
TGTGCCAGCAGCTCGGACAGCATCCCTAATGGCTACACCTTC
CASSSDSIPNGYTF
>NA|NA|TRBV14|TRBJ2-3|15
TGTGCCAGCAGCCAAGTTAGCGTCTTCGTAGATACGCAGTATTTT
CASSQVSVFVDTQYF
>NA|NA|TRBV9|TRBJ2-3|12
TGTGCCAGCAGCGTAGACTTGGATACGCAGTATTTT
CASSVDLDTQYF
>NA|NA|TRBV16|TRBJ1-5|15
TGTGCCAGCAGCCAATCATCAGGGGTTAACCAGCCCCAGCATTTT
CASSQSSGVNQPQHF
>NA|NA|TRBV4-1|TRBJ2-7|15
TGCGCCAGCAGCCAAGGTTTGTCGTTTCCCTACGAGCAGTACTTC
CASSQGLSFPYEQYF
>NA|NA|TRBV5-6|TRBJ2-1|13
TGTGCCAGCAGCTTGGGCAGTGGTCGTGAGCAGTTCTTC
CASSLGSGREQFF
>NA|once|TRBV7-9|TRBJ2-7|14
TGTGCCAGCAGCTTTTCACAGAGCTCCTACGAGCAGTACTTC
CASSFSQSSYEQYF
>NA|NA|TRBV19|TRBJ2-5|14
TGTGCCAGTAGAAATTATGGGGGCGGCGAGACCCAGTACTTC
CASRNYGGGETQYF
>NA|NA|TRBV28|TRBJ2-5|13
TGTGCCAGCAGTTTCTTGTACCGGGAGACCCAGTACTTC
CASSFLYRETQYF
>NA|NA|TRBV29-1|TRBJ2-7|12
TGCAGCGTTAACTCGAACTCCTACGAGCAGTACTTC
CSVNSNSYEQYF
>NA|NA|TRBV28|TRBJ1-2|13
TGTGCCAGCAGAGAAACAGGGTACTATGGCTACACCTTC
CASRETGYYGYTF
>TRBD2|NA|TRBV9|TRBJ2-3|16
TGTGCCAGCAGCGGCCGACTAGCGGATAGCACAGATACGCAGTATTTT
CASSGRLADSTDTQYF
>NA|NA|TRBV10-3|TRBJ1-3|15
TGTGCCACAAACCCCAGGGCTATATCTGGAAACACCATATATTTT
CATNPRAISGNTIYF
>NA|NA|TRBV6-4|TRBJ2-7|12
TGTGCCAGCAGTGACTCGACAGACGAGCAGTACTTC
CASSDSTDEQYF
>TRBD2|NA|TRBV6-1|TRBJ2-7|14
TGTGCCAGCAGTTTGGGGGGGTTTACCTACGAGCAGTACTTC
CASSLGGFTYEQYF
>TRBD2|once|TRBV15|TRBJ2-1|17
TGTGCCACCAGCAGAGATTACCTTGCGGGAGGGTACAATGAGCAGTTCTTC
CATSRDYLAGGYNEQFF
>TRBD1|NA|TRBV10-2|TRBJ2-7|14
TGCGCCAGCACTGGGACAGATGATCCCTACGAGCAGTACTTC
CASTGTDDPYEQYF
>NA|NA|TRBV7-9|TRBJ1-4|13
TGTGCCAGCAGCAACAGGAATAATGAAAAACTGTTTTTT
CASSNRNNEKLFF
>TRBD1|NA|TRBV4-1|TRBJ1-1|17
TGCGCCAGCAGCCAAGGGCTGAGGGGGCTGGGGAACACTGAAGCTTTCTTT
CASSQGLRGLGNTEAFF
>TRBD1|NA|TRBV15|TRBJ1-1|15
TGTGCCACCAGCAGAGTTAGGGGGCGCGGGACTGAAGCTTTCTTT
CATSRVRGRGTEAFF